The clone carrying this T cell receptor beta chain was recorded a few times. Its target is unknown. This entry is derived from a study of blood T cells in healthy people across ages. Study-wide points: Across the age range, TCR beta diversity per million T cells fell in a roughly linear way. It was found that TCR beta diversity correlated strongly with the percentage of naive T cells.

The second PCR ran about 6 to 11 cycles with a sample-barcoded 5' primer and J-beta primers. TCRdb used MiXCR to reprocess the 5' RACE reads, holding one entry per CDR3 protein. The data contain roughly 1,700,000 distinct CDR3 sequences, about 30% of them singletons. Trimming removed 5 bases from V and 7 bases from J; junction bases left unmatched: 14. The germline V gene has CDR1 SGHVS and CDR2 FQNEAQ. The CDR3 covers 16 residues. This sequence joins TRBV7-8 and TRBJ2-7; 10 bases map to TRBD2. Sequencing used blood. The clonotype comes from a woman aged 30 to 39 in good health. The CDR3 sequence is CASSLRGLAAGLEQYF. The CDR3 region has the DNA TGTGCCAGCAGCCTCCGAGGACTAGCGGCGGGCTTAGAGCAGTACTTC.